Sequencing of this T cell receptor (beta chain) was carried out in a study of beta chain features in type 1 diabetes. General study findings and limits: Short templates might get an advantage during PCR, and this would be equal in patients and controls.

Isolated RNA was reverse transcribed in full, so expressed TCRB transcripts were sequenced. Here immunoSEQ multiplex PCR was the method, and the copy in TCRdb shows in-frame clones only, minus some. The data show about 220,000 clones, approximately 10% seen once. V lost 1 base and J 5 bases, leaving 8 bases between the germline ends. Germline assignment: CDR1 SGHDN and CDR2 FVKESK. This CDR3 has 13 residues. Comments on this clone: The antigen is unknown.

The rearrangement joins TRBV14 to TRBJ1-1; D is unresolved. The origin of this receptor is a man between 18 and 35 years old in good health. Sequences were obtained from central memory CD4+ T cells from blood. CDR3 nucleotides: TGTGCCAGCAGCCAAGGGTTGGAAACTGAAGCTTTCTTT. Its protein is CASSQGLETEAFF. Supplemented by reference TRBV14 and TRBJ1-1, the full variable domain reads EAGVTQFPSHSVIEKGQTVTLRCDPISGHDNLYWYRRVMGKEIKFLLHFVKESKQDESGMPNNRFLAERTGGTYSTLKVQPAELEDSGVYFCASSQGLETEAFFGQGTRLTVV.